Listed below are T cell receptor beta chains from one sample, sequenced in a study of control samples from healthy donors and cancer patients. Method: immunoSEQ multiplex PCR; TCRdb's copy keeps in-frame clones and lacks some. The table has about 110,000 clones, approximately 84% seen once. Sequenced material: blood. These receptors originate from a man between 18 and 29 years old in good health. The CDR3 runs from the conserved cysteine through the conserved F or W. D genes are given only for firm matches. Clone size is shown for a subset of rows, as once, few, many or a class of expanded clone.

d_call,clone_size,v_call,j_call,cdr3_nt,cdr3_aa
.,few,TRBV9,TRBJ1-1,TGTGCCAGCAGCGTTAATCCAGGGACGAACACTGAAGCTTTCTTT,CASSVNPGTNTEAFF
.,once,TRBV18,TRBJ1-1,TGTGCCAGCTCACCCCGGGGGGTTGAAGCTTTCTTT,CASSPRGVEAFF
.,.,TRBV19,TRBJ2-3,TGTGCCAGTAGTATCTCAAGAGGGGGGACAGATACGCAGTATTTT,CASSISRGGTDTQYF
.,.,TRBV28,TRBJ2-7,TGTGCCAGCAGTCGCATGCGGGCGGGACGGACTCAAGGGCGAGAGCAGTACTTC,CASSRMRAGRTQGREQYF
.,.,TRBV5-6,TRBJ1-6,TGTGCCAGCAGCTCGGGACTGCATAATTCACCCCTCCACTTT,CASSSGLHNSPLHF
TRBD1,.,TRBV5-1,TRBJ1-2,TGCGCCAGCGGACCGGGACAGGGTGGAGGCTACACCTTC,CASGPGQGGGYTF
.,.,TRBV19,TRBJ1-6,TGTGCCAATACTATAACAGGGTCCTATAATTCACCCCTCCACTTT,CANTITGSYNSPLHF
.,.,TRBV4-2,TRBJ1-1,TGTGCCAGCAGCCAAGACGGCTTCATGAACACTGAAGCTTTCTTT,CASSQDGFMNTEAFF
.,.,TRBV29-1,TRBJ2-2,TGCAGCGTTTCAGATACCGGGGAGCTGTTTTTT,CSVSDTGELFF
.,few,TRBV3-1/TRBV3-2,TRBJ1-1,TGTGCCAGCAGCCAAGGAGCAGAGAAAGCTTTCTTT,CASSQGAEKAFF
TRBD1,.,TRBV7-2,TRBJ2-7,TGTGCCAGCAGCTTAGCCCGGGACAGGTTGAACTACGAGCAGTACTTC,CASSLARDRLNYEQYF
.,.,TRBV5-1,TRBJ1-1,TGCGCCAGCACTCACCGCACGGGGTTGGGCACTGAAGCTTTCTTT,CASTHRTGLGTEAFF
.,.,TRBV25-1,TRBJ1-4,TGTGCCAGCTCGGGACGGATTAATGAAAAACTGTTTTTT,CASSGRINEKLFF
.,many,TRBV18,TRBJ2-1,TGTGCCAGCTCACCATTAACCGACTACAATGAGCAGTTCTTC,CASSPLTDYNEQFF
TRBD1,.,TRBV7-9,TRBJ2-3,TGTGCCAGCAGCTGGGACAGGACCACAGATACGCAGTATTTT,CASSWDRTTDTQYF
.,.,TRBV3-1/TRBV3-2,TRBJ2-3,TGTGCCAGCAGCCAAGAGTATCGTCCCGATACGCAGTATTTT,CASSQEYRPDTQYF
.,few,TRBV13,TRBJ2-1,TGTGCCAGCAGGGGGGTAACCTACAATGAGCAGTTCTTC,CASRGVTYNEQFF
TRBD2,.,TRBV15,TRBJ2-1,TGTGCCACCAGCCGTCGCGGCGGGGGGCATAATGAGCAGTTCTTC,CATSRRGGGHNEQFF
.,.,TRBV19,TRBJ1-6,TGTGCCAGTACCCTGGGGGCGGCCAAGCCTTCACCCCTCCACTTT,CASTLGAAKPSPLHF
TRBD1,.,TRBV7-9,TRBJ1-1,TGTGCCAGCAGCTTACATCTGGACAGGGTCTCTGAAGCTTTCTTT,CASSLHLDRVSEAFF
.,.,TRBV6-2/TRBV6-3,TRBJ1-1,TGTGCCAGCAGTTACGGGACAATCTCTGAAGCTTTCTTT,CASSYGTISEAFF
.,.,TRBV11-2,TRBJ1-3,TGTGCCAGCAGCTTATTAAACACCATATATTTT,CASSLLNTIYF
.,.,TRBV28,TRBJ2-7,TGTGCCAGCAGTCTATGGACGTTACCCGAAAAGCAGTACTTC,CASSLWTLPEKQYF
.,.,TRBV25-1,TRBJ1-1,TGTGCCAGCAGTGATCAACAGGGCGGCCTAGAGGGCACTGAAGCTTTCTTT,CASSDQQGGLEGTEAFF
.,once,TRBV4-1,TRBJ1-5,TGCGCCAGCAGCCAAGAGCATAACAATCAGCCCCAGCATTTT,CASSQEHNNQPQHF
.,once,TRBV9,TRBJ2-5,TGTGCCAGCAGCCCTTTTAGACAGCAAGAGACCCAGTACTTC,CASSPFRQQETQYF
.,.,TRBV6-5,TRBJ1-1,TGTGCCAGCAGTTACGGGGCTTCTGCTGAAGCTTTCTTT,CASSYGASAEAFF
.,medium-sized,TRBV9,TRBJ1-5,TGTGCCAGCAGCCGGGGTGCGAGCAATCAGCCCCAGCATTTT,CASSRGASNQPQHF
.,.,TRBV30,TRBJ2-6,TGTGCCTGGAGTTACGGGGCCAACGTCCTGACTTTC,CAWSYGANVLTF
.,.,TRBV5-6,TRBJ1-5,TGTGCCAGCGGATCGGGGAATCAGCCCCAGCATTTT,CASGSGNQPQHF
.,.,TRBV28,TRBJ2-7,TGTGCCAGCAGTCTAAGGGGCTACGAGCAGTACTTC,CASSLRGYEQYF
TRBD1,.,TRBV5-6,TRBJ1-2,TGTGCCAGCACTCCGAGGGACAGGGGGCGCCGAGATGGCTACACCTTC,CASTPRDRGRRDGYTF
.,.,TRBV19,TRBJ1-6,TGTGCCAGTAGTATTGGTAGCTCACCCCTCCACTTT,CASSIGSSPLHF
.,.,TRBV7-2,TRBJ1-2,TGTGCCAGCAGCTCTAAGGGACGGAACTATGGCTACACCTTC,CASSSKGRNYGYTF
.,.,TRBV27,TRBJ2-7,TGTGCCAGCAGTTTATACGGAGGGTCCCCTAGGGAGCAGTACTTC,CASSLYGGSPREQYF
.,many,TRBV6-5,TRBJ1-6,TGTGCCAGCAGTTATTTGGGTTTTGGGGCAGGGTCACCCCTCCACTTT,CASSYLGFGAGSPLHF
.,many,TRBV9,TRBJ2-2,TGTGCAAGCGGGGCAGGGGTCACCGGGGAGCTGTTTTTT,CASGAGVTGELFF
TRBD1,.,TRBV28,TRBJ1-6,TGTGCCAGCAGTTTGTTTGAGCTAGGGGGCAATTCACCCCTCCACTTT,CASSLFELGGNSPLHF
.,.,TRBV7-6,TRBJ1-1,TGTGCCAGCAGCCCAGGACACTCCAACACTGAAGCTTTCTTT,CASSPGHSNTEAFF
.,.,TRBV5-1,TRBJ1-2,TGCGCCAGCAGCTCGGAGCCAGGTCTGGGTGGCTACACCTTC,CASSSEPGLGGYTF
.,.,TRBV21-1,TRBJ2-1,TGTGCCAGCAGCAAAGAGGTGCAGGGGGATAGCGACAATGAGCAGTTCTTC,CASSKEVQGDSDNEQFF